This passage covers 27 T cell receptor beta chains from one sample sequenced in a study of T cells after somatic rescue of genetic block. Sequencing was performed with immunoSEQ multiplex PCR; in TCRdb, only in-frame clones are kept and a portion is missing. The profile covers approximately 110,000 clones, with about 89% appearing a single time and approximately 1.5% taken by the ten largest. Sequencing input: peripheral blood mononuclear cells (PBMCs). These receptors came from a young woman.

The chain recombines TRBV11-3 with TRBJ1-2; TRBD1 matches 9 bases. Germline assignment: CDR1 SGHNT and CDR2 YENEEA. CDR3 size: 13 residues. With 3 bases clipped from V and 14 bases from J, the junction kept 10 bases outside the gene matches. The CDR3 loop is CASSFTNRGTGTF. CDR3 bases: TGTGCCAGCAGCTTTACCAACCGAGGGACAGGGACCTTC.

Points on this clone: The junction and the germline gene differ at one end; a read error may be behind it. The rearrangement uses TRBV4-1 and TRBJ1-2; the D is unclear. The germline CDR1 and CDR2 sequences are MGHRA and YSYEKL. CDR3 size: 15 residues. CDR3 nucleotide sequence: TGCGCCAGCAGCCCCTCATATGCGGGGAACTACGGCTACACCTTC. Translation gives CASSPSYAGNYGYTF.

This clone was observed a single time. CDR3 bases: TGTGCCAGCAGCTTGGGGGGTAACTATGGCTACACCTTC. Amino acid sequence: CASSLGGNYGYTF. The rearrangement links TRBV5-4 to TRBJ1-2, with unresolved D. With 0 bases removed from V and 1 base from J, the gap between germline ends came to 4 bases. In germline, CDR1 is SGHNT, CDR2 YYREEE (reference sequence). The CDR3 length is 13 residues.

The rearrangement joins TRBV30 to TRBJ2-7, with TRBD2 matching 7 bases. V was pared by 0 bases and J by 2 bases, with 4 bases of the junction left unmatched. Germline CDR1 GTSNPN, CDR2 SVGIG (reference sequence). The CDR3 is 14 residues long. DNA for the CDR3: TGTGCCTGGAGTGTTCCCGGGGGGACCTACGAGCAGTACTTC. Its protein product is CAWSVPGGTYEQYF. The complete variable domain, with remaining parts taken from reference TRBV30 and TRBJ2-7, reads SQTIHQWPATLVQPVGSPLSLECTVEGTSNPNLYWYRQAAGRGLQLLFYSVGIGQISSEVPQNLSASRPQDRQFILSSKKLLLSDSGFYLCAWSVPGGTYEQYFGPGTRLTVT.

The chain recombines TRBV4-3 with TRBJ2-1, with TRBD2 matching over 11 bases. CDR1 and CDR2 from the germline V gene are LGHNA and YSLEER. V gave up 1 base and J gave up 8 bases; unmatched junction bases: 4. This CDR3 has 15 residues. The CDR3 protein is CASSQGLAGRDEQFF. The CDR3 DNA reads TGCGCCAGCAGCCAAGGACTAGCGGGGAGGGATGAGCAGTTCTTC.

The CDR3 reads CASSRKYYRGGGYTF. In DNA, the CDR3 is TGTGCCAGCAGCCGCAAGTATTACAGGGGAGGAGGCTACACCTTC. The chain links TRBV6-5 to TRBJ1-2, with TRBD1 matching over 7 bases. J was trimmed by 8 bases and V by 6 bases; bases with no gene match: 15. Germline V gene sequence: CDR1 MNHEY, CDR2 SVGAGI. CDR3 length equals 15 residues.

Here the CDR3 reads CASSQQGPWTQYF. The CDR3 nucleotides read TGTGCCAGCAGCCAACAGGGCCCCTGGACCCAGTACTTC. This rearrangement joins TRBV7-2 to TRBJ2-5, with a possible D match to TRBD1 (6 bases). The CDR3 runs 13 residues. The germline V gene encodes CDR1 SGHTA and CDR2 FQGNSA. Trimming took off 5 bases at V and 7 bases at J, with 14 bases between the two ends.

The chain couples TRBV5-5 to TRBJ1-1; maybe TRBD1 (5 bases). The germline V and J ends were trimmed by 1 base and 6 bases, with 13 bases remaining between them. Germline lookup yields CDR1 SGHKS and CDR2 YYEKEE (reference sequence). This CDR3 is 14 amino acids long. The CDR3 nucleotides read TGTGCCAGCAGCTTGTATAGGGGACCGTCTGAAGCTTTCTTT. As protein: CASSLYRGPSEAFF.

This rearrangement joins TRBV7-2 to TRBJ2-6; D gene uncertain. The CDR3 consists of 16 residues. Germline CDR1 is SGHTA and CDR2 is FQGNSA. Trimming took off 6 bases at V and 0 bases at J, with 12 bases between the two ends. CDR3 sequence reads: CASSFPGFSGANVLTF. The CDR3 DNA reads TGTGCCAGCAGTTTTCCAGGATTCTCTGGGGCCAACGTCCTGACTTTC.

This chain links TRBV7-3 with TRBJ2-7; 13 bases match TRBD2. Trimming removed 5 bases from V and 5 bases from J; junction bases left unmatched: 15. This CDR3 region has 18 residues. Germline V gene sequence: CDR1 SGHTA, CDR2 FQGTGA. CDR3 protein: CASSPYGTSGALGDEQYF. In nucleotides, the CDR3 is TGTGCCAGCAGCCCGTATGGGACTAGCGGGGCCCTGGGGGACGAGCAGTACTTC.

The CDR3 sequence is CASSLSSGGNTEAFF. CDR3 coding DNA: TGTGCCAGCAGTTTATCGTCAGGAGGGAACACTGAAGCTTTCTTT. The rearrangement joins TRBV27 to TRBJ1-1; D not resolved. There are 15 residues in the CDR3. Looked up from germline, CDR1 is MNHEY and CDR2 is SMNVEV (reference sequence). The V and J ends lost 0 bases and 1 base respectively, with 9 bases between them.

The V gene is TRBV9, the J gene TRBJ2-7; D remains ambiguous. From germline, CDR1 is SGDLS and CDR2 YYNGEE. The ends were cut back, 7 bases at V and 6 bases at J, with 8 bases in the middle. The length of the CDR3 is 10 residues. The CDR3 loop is CASGEIEQYF. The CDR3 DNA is TGTGCCAGCGGCGAAATCGAGCAGTACTTC.

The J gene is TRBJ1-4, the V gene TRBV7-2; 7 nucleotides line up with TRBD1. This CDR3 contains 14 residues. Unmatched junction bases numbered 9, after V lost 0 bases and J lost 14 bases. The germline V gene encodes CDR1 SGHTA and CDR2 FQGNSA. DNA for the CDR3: TGTGCCAGCAGCTTAGCGAATCAGCCGGGACAGCTGTTTTTT. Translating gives CASSLANQPGQLFF.

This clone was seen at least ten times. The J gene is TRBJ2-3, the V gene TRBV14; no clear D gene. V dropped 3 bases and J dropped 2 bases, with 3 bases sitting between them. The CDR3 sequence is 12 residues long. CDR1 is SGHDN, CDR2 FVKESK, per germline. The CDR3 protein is CASSHLTDTQYF. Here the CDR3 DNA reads TGTGCCAGCAGCCACCTCACAGATACGCAGTATTTT.

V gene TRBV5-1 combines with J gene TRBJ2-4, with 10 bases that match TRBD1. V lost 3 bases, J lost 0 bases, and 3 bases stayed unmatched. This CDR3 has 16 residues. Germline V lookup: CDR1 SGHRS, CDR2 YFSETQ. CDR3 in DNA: TGCGCCAGCAGCTCGGGACAGGGGCTAGCCAAAAACATTCAGTACTTC. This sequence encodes CASSSGQGLAKNIQYF.

DNA of the CDR3: TGTGCCAGCAGCTTCCGGGACAGTGGGAACTACGAGCAGTACTTC. It codes for CASSFRDSGNYEQYF. V and J are TRBV7-9 and TRBJ2-7; 7 bases map to TRBD1. Germline assignment: CDR1 SEHNR and CDR2 FQNEAQ (reference sequence). The CDR3 covers 15 residues. With V trimmed by 3 bases and J by 3 bases, 8 bases remained unmatched.

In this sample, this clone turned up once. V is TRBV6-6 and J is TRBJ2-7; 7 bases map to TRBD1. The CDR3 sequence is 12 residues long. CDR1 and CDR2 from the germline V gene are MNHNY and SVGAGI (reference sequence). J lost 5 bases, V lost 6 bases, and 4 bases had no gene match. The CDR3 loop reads CASSQTGDEQYF. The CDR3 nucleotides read TGTGCCAGCAGCCAAACAGGGGACGAGCAGTACTTC.

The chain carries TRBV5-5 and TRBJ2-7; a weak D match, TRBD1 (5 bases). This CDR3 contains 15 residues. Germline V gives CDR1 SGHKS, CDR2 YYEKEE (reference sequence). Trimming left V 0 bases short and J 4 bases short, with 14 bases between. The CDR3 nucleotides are TGTGCCAGCAGCTTGGTGCCCAGGGTGGAATACGAGCAGTACTTC. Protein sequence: CASSLVPRVEYEQYF.

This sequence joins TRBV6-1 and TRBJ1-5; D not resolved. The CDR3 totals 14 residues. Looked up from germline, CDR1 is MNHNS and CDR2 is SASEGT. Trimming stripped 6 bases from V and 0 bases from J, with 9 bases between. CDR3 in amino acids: CASRIQDSNQPQHF. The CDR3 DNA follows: TGTGCCAGCAGGATTCAGGATAGCAATCAGCCCCAGCATTTT.

The CDR3 region has the DNA TGTGCCAGCAGCTTACCACGGAGATCAGATACGCAGTATTTT. It codes for CASSLPRRSDTQYF. V and J are TRBV11-1 and TRBJ2-3; unclear D gene. The CDR3 runs 14 residues. Germline assignment: CDR1 SGHAT and CDR2 FQDESV (reference sequence). Trimming pared 2 bases from V and 4 bases from J, leaving 10 bases between.

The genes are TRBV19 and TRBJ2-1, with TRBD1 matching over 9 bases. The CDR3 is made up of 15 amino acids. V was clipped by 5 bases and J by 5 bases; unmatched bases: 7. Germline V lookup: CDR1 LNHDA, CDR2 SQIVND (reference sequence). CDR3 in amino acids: CASSPGTGWDNEQFF. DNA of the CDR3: TGTGCCAGTAGTCCCGGGACAGGGTGGGACAATGAGCAGTTCTTC.

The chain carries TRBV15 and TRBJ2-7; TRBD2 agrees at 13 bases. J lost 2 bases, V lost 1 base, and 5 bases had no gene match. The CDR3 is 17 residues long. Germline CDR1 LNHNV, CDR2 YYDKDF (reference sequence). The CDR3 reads CATSRGLAGGLTYEQYF. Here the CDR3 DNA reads TGTGCCACCAGCAGAGGACTAGCGGGGGGCCTGACCTACGAGCAGTACTTC.

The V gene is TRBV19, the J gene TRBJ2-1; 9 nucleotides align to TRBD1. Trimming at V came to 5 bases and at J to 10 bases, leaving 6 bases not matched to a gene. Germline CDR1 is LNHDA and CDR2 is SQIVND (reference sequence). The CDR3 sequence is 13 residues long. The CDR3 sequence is CASSFGTGREQFF. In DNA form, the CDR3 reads TGTGCCAGTAGTTTTGGGACAGGGCGGGAGCAGTTCTTC.

CDR3 loop: CASSSAQGANTEAFF. In DNA, the CDR3 is TGCGCCAGCAGCTCAGCCCAGGGGGCCAACACTGAAGCTTTCTTT. The chain joins TRBV5-1 to TRBJ1-1, with 8 bases aligning to TRBD1. This CDR3 contains 15 residues. Germline V gene lookup returns CDR1 SGHRS and CDR2 YFSETQ. The V segment lost 3 bases and the J segment 2 bases; nucleotides outside the gene matches: 6. The entire variable domain, with the rest obtained from reference TRBV5-1 and TRBJ1-1, is as follows: KAGVTQTPRYLIKTRGQQVTLSCSPISGHRSVSWYQQTPGQGLQFLFEYFSETQRNKGNFPGRFSGRQFSNSRSEMNVSTLELGDSALYLCASSSAQGANTEAFFGQGTRLTVV.

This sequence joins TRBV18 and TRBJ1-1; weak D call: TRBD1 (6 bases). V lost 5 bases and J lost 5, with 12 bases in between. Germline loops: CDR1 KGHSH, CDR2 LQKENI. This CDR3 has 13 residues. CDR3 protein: CASSAGAVTEAFF. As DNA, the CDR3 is TGTGCCAGCTCAGCAGGGGCTGTAACTGAAGCTTTCTTT.

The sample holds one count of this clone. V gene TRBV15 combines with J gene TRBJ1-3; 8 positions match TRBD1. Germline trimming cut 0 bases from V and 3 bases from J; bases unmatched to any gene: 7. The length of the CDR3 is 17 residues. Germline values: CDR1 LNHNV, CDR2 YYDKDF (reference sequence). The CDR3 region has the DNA TGTGCCACCAGCAGAGATTTCGGGACAGGTCGTGGAAACACCATATATTTT. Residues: CATSRDFGTGRGNTIYF.

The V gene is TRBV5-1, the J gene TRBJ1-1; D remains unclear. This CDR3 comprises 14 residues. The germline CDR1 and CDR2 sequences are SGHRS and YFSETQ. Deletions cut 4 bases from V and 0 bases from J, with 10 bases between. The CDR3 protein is CASSPTSMNTEAFF. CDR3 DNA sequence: TGCGCCAGCAGCCCGACCTCCATGAACACTGAAGCTTTCTTT.